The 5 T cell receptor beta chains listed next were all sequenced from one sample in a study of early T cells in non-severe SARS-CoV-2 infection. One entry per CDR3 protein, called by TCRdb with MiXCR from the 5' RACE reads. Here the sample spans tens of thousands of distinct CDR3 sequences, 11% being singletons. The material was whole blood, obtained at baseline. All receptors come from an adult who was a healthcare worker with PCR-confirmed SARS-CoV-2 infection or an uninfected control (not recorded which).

This CDR3 reads CASSLGLAGGPNNEQFF. In DNA, the CDR3 is TGTGCCAGCAGCCTCGGACTAGCGGGAGGTCCCAACAATGAGCAGTTCTTC. The gene calls are TRBV7-6 and TRBJ2-1; 14 positions match TRBD2. This CDR3 contains 17 residues. V gave up 5 bases and J gave up 5 bases; unmatched junction bases: 8. Germline V gives CDR1 SGHVS, CDR2 FNYEAQ. The complete variable domain, with remaining parts taken from reference TRBV7-6 and TRBJ2-1, reads GAGVSQSPRYKVTKRGQDVALRCDPISGHVSLYWYRQALGQGPEFLTYFNYEAQQDKSGLPNDRFSAERPEGSISTLTIQRTEQRDSAMYRCASSLGLAGGPNNEQFFGPGTRLTVL.

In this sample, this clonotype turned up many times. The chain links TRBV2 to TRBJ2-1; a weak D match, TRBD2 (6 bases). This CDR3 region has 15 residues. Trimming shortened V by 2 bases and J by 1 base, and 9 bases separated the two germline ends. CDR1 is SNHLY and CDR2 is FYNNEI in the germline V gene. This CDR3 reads CASSERRGSYNEQFF. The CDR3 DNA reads TGTGCCAGCAGTGAAAGGCGGGGATCCTACAATGAGCAGTTCTTC.

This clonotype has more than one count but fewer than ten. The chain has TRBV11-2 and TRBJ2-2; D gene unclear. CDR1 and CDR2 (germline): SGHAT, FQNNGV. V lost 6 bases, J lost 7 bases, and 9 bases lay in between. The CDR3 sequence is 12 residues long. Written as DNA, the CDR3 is TGTGCCAGCAGTTTCCCTCTCGGGGAGCTGTTTTTT. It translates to CASSFPLGELFF. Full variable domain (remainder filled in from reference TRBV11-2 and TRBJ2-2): EAGVAQSPRYKIIEKRQSVAFWCNPISGHATLYWYQQILGQGPKLLIQFQNNGVVDDSQLPKDRFSAERLKGVDSTLKIQPAKLEDSAVYLCASSFPLGELFFGEGSRLTVL.

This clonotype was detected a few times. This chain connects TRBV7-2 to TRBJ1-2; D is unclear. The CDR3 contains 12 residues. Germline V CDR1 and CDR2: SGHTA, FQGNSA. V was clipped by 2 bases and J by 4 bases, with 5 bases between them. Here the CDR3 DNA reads TGTGCCAGCAGCTTAAATATCTATGGCTACACCTTC. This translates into CASSLNIYGYTF.

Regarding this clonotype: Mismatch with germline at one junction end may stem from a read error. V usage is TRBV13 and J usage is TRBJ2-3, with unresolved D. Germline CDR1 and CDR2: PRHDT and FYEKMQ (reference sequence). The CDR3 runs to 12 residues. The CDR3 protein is CVSSHSTDTQYF. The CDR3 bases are TGTGTCAGCAGCCACTCCACAGATACGCAGTATTTT.